The present T cell receptor (beta chain) was sequenced within a study of blood T cell repertoires in COVID-19 (dated by TCRdb to about 2020). As for the study more broadly: Collaborator samples came from the United States, Italy and Spain and covered acute and convalescent phases of COVID-19. The material from the prospective study consisted of cDNA or gDNA derived from T cells, B-cell-depleted T cells, or PBMCs. Deeply sampled blood TCRbeta repertoires from subjects exposed to, actively infected with, or recovered from COVID-19 were included in the dataset. The repertoires were released in a freely available public database intended as a resource for research on the immune response to SARS-CoV-2. The samples were drawn from two sources: the first 160 participants of the ongoing ImmuneRACE study, and 1,254 subjects contributed by 6 global collaborators. The sample metadata nearly always contained a de-identified subject ID, COVID-19 status, age in years and sex. Where available, HLA class I and class II types were obtained from metadata supplied by the sample provider rather than from assay-based typing. Summary of the overall study and its limitations: The amount of clinical and demographic metadata varied by source and participant and was provided uncurated.

As regards this clone: Its cognate antigen has yet to be identified. The input lacks base qualities; no much larger clone sits a single base away.

The immunoSEQ Assay, a bias-controlled multiplex PCR, was used to amplify TCRbeta CDR3 regions from genomic DNA. On the authors' methods: Nucleated cell counts per sample were estimated from amplification of reference gene primers within the assay. To quantify the absolute abundance of each unique TCRbeta CDR3 rearrangement, sequence reads were collapsed and filtered. For each sample, productive Simpson clonality was calculated by taking the square root of Simpson's diversity index across productive rearrangements. TCRdb holds this immuneACCESS table with in-frame rearrangements only. Some clones are missing; in checked studies, unresolved V genes explain under half, and the rest has no known cause. From that table come the V and J calls and clone size; the DNA was used to work out D and trimming. For this sample the table gives around 700,000 clones, of which about 90% were detected only once. Approximately 0.25% of the sample is in the top ten clones.

The collaborating institutions used their own protocols to collect whole blood in K2EDTA tubes. For TCRbeta analysis, collaborators shipped samples in one of three forms: frozen whole blood, isolated PBMCs, or DNA extracted from either of those sample types. In the germline V gene, CDR1 corresponds to SGDLS and CDR2 to YYNGEE. Unmatched junction bases come to 17, with V trimmed by 10 bases and J by 7 bases. Including the terminal cysteine and phenylalanine, the CDR3 comprises 16 residues. Just the 48-base CDR3 DNA is kept, in frame starting at base 1. The chain uses TRBV9 and TRBJ2-2; TRBD2 lines up with 9 middle nucleotides. The clonotype originates from a woman under 30 with acute or convalescent COVID-19. Sequencing input: peripheral blood. This receptor carries the CDR3 CARRGDRGGAGGELFF. The DNA sequence reads TGTGCCCGCCGCGGGGATCGCGGGGGGGCCGGCGGGGAGCTGTTTTTT.